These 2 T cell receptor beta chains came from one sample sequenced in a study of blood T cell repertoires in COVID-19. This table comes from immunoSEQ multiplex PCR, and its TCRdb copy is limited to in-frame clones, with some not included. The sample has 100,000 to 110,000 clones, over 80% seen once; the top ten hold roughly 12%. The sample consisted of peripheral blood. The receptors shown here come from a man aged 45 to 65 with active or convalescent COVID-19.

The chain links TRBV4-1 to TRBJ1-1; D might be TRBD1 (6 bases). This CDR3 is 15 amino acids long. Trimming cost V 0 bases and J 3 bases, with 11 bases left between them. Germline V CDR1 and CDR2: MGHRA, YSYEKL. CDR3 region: CASSQDWPGDTEAFF. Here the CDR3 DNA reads TGCGCCAGCAGCCAAGATTGGCCAGGGGACACTGAAGCTTTCTTT.

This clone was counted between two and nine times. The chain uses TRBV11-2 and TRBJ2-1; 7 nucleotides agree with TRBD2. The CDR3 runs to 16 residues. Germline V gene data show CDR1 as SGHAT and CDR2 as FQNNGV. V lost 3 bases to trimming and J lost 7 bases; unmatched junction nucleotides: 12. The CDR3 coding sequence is TGTGCCAGCAGCTTTCCCCAAGGTGCGGGAGCGAATGAGCAGTTCTTC. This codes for CASSFPQGAGANEQFF.